These 25 T cell receptor beta chains were all obtained from the same sample, sequenced in a study of T cell responses to AZD1222 COVID-19 vaccine. Method: immunoSEQ multiplex PCR; TCRdb's copy keeps in-frame clones and lacks some. Of 150,000 to 200,000 clones in the sample, 85% to 95% were seen once. Material: peripheral blood, obtained on day 0 of AZD1222 vaccination. Receptors were obtained from an adult in good health.

The V call is TRBV5-4, the J call TRBJ2-2; the D call may be TRBD1 or TRBD2 (5 bases each). Trimming left V 1 base short and J 6 bases short, with 16 bases between. CDR3 size: 16 residues. Germline V gene lookup returns CDR1 SGHNT and CDR2 YYREEE (reference sequence). CDR3 DNA: TGTGCCAGCAGCTTGTCGGGAAGGGGCCGGCCCGGGGAGCTGTTTTTT. It specifies CASSLSGRGRPGELFF.

The J gene is TRBJ1-1, the V gene TRBV18; 7 bases match TRBD1. The germline gives CDR1 KGHSH, CDR2 LQKENI. The junction had 5 bases not matched to a gene; V was cut back by 2 bases and J by 2 bases. The CDR3 covers 15 residues. Here the CDR3 reads CASSPNTGVNTEAFF. The CDR3 bases are TGTGCCAGCTCACCAAATACAGGGGTAAACACTGAAGCTTTCTTT.

The V gene is TRBV11-2, the J gene TRBJ2-7; 9 nucleotides match TRBD2. After removal of 5 bases from V and 2 bases from J, the junction contained 4 bases not matched to a gene. CDR3 length: 14 residues. Per the germline V gene, CDR1 is SGHAT and CDR2 is FQNNGV. For the CDR3, the DNA is TGTGCCAGCAGCCTAGCGGGATATGCCTACGAGCAGTACTTC. Its translation: CASSLAGYAYEQYF.

The chain combines TRBV27 with TRBJ2-2; TRBD1 aligns across 8 bases. CDR1 and CDR2 (germline): MNHEY, SMNVEV (reference sequence). After removal of 3 bases from V and 4 bases from J, the junction contained 4 bases not matched to a gene. CDR3 length equals 15 residues. This chain's CDR3 is CASSFAGGTTGELFF. CDR3 DNA sequence: TGTGCCAGCAGTTTCGCAGGGGGCACCACCGGGGAGCTGTTTTTT.

The chain is built from TRBV3-1 (or the pseudogene TRBV3-2) and TRBJ1-2; no definite D call. Deletions cut 4 bases from V and 4 bases from J, with 13 bases between. The germline CDR1 and CDR2 sequences are LGHDT and YNNKEL (reference sequence). The CDR3 is 14 amino acids. The CDR3 loop reads CASSRRGDSYGYTF. CDR3 in DNA: TGTGCCAGCAGCCGCCGGGGAGACTCCTATGGCTACACCTTC.

The rearrangement joins TRBV27 to TRBJ2-3; TRBD1 aligns across 9 bases. The V gene end was trimmed by 10 bases and the J gene end by 3 bases; junction bases not matched to a gene: 8. The CDR3 sequence is 14 residues long. CDR1 and CDR2 from the germline V gene are MNHEY and SMNVEV (reference sequence). CDR3 region: CATRDREGTDTQYF. The DNA of the CDR3 is TGTGCCACCAGGGACAGGGAGGGGACAGATACGCAGTATTTT.

J is TRBJ2-6 and V is TRBV18; the D gene could be TRBD1 or TRBD2 (7 bases each). Germline V gene lookup returns CDR1 KGHSH and CDR2 LQKENI. The CDR3 consists of 19 residues. V was shortened by 3 bases and J by 0 bases, with 18 bases between the two germline ends. The CDR3 loop is CASSPPVGGGFSGANVLTF. DNA for the CDR3: TGTGCCAGCTCACCCCCTGTGGGAGGGGGCTTCTCTGGGGCCAACGTCCTGACTTTC.

This chain connects TRBV3-1 (or the pseudogene TRBV3-2) to TRBJ2-3; 7 bases are a match to TRBD2. V shed 2 bases and J 0 bases; nucleotides not matched to a gene: 8. Germline assignment: CDR1 LGHDT and CDR2 YNNKEL (reference sequence). This CDR3 has 17 amino acids. DNA for the CDR3: TGTGCCAGCAGCCAACTAGCGGAGATCCCTAGCACAGATACGCAGTATTTT. Amino acid sequence: CASSQLAEIPSTDTQYF.

The rearrangement uses TRBV9 and TRBJ2-2, with TRBD2 identical over 10 bases. J lost 5 bases, V lost 0 bases, and 10 bases had no gene match. Germline CDR1 reads SGDLS; CDR2 reads YYNGEE. The CDR3 contains 18 residues. In DNA form, the CDR3 reads TGTGCCAGCAGCGTAGGCCTAGCGGGAGTAGGATATACCGGGGAGCTGTTTTTT. Translating gives CASSVGLAGVGYTGELFF.

V and J are TRBV7-9 and TRBJ1-1; no clear D. The CDR3 totals 15 residues. V lost 1 base and J 3 bases, leaving 12 bases between the germline ends. Germline values: CDR1 SEHNR, CDR2 FQNEAQ (reference sequence). The DNA of the CDR3 is TGTGCCAGCAGCTTAGGGTTTGTAGCAGACACTGAAGCTTTCTTT. Amino acid sequence: CASSLGFVADTEAFF.

This rearrangement joins TRBV2 to TRBJ1-2, with no clear D. Germline loops: CDR1 SNHLY, CDR2 FYNNEI. V lost 2 bases and J 4 bases, leaving 11 bases between the germline ends. The CDR3 has 14 amino acids. The DNA of the CDR3 is TGTGCCAGCAGTGAAAGGGATCTCTTCTATGGCTACACCTTC. It specifies CASSERDLFYGYTF.

The chain is built from TRBV28 and TRBJ2-7; the match to TRBD1 covers 7 bases. In germline, CDR1 is MDHEN, CDR2 SYDVKM. The junction had 11 bases not matched to a gene; V was cut back by 6 bases and J by 6 bases. This CDR3 is built from 14 residues. In DNA, the CDR3 is TGTGCCAGCAGACCCGGGACAGTCGACCCCGAGCAGTACTTC. It encodes CASRPGTVDPEQYF.

This rearrangement joins TRBV5-6 to TRBJ1-4; D is ambiguous. Germline V gene sequence: CDR1 SGHDT, CDR2 YYEEEE. The CDR3 is made up of 14 amino acids. The V end was cut by 4 bases, the J end by 3 bases, with 10 bases between. The CDR3 here is CASSLGAANEKLFF. In DNA form, the CDR3 reads TGTGCCAGCAGCCTCGGAGCGGCTAATGAAAAACTGTTTTTT.

This chain joins TRBV27 and TRBJ2-2; 12 bases are shared with TRBD1. Germline V CDR1 and CDR2: MNHEY, SMNVEV (reference sequence). V trimming: 5 bases; J trimming: 6 bases; junction bases outside the gene matches: 10. The CDR3 has 17 residues. CDR3 coding DNA: TGTGCCAGCAGTCTACAATGGGACAGGGGGCGCGCCGGGGAGCTGTTTTTT. Encoded protein: CASSLQWDRGRAGELFF.

This clone was observed once. The chain carries TRBV7-2 and TRBJ2-1, with 10 nucleotides matching TRBD1. Germline V lookup: CDR1 SGHTA, CDR2 FQGNSA. The CDR3 sequence is 15 residues long. V shed 1 base and J 4 bases; nucleotides not matched to a gene: 1. The CDR3 DNA sequence: TGTGCCAGCAGCTTAGAGGGACAGGGGTACAATGAGCAGTTCTTC. Translation gives CASSLEGQGYNEQFF.

The rearrangement uses TRBV7-2 and TRBJ2-7; 8 bases match TRBD2. V was clipped by 4 bases and J by 2 bases; unmatched bases: 10. The germline V gene has CDR1 SGHTA and CDR2 FQGNSA. The CDR3 has 16 amino acids. The CDR3 region is CASSSSAAGAAYEQYF. DNA for the CDR3: TGTGCCAGCAGCTCTAGCGCAGCGGGAGCGGCCTACGAGCAGTACTTC.

V gene TRBV7-2 combines with J gene TRBJ1-2, with 7 bases matching TRBD1. CDR1 is SGHTA, CDR2 FQGNSA, per germline. The V segment lost 3 bases and the J segment 8 bases; nucleotides outside the gene matches: 9. The CDR3 loop spans 14 amino acids. The DNA of the CDR3 is TGTGCCAGCAGCTTTCGGACAGGAGAGGGGGGCTACACCTTC. It encodes CASSFRTGEGGYTF.

The chain has TRBV19 and TRBJ1-4, with D tentatively TRBD1 (6 bases). The length of the CDR3 is 17 residues. Trimming left V 5 bases short and J 4 bases short, with 20 bases between. Germline V lookup: CDR1 LNHDA, CDR2 SQIVND (reference sequence). In DNA, the CDR3 is TGTGCCAGTAGTCCGGGACACCTCCGGGTGGGTAATGAAAAACTGTTTTTT. Amino acids: CASSPGHLRVGNEKLFF.

DNA for the CDR3: TGTGCCAGCGGAACCGGACAGGGCTACGAGCAGTACGTC. Its translation: CASGTGQGYEQYV. J is TRBJ2-7 and V is TRBV28, with TRBD1 matching 8 bases. This CDR3 is built from 13 residues. The germline gives CDR1 MDHEN, CDR2 SYDVKM. V shed 8 bases and J 3 bases; nucleotides not matched to a gene: 6.

The V gene is TRBV9, the J gene TRBJ2-2; 9 nucleotides align to TRBD1. This CDR3 has 16 residues. Trimming removed 3 bases from V and 3 bases from J; junction bases left unmatched: 6. CDR1 is SGDLS, CDR2 YYNGEE, per germline. CDR3 nucleotide sequence: TGTGCCAGCAGCGCGCCGGGACAGGGTTACACCGGGGAGCTGTTTTTT. Amino acid sequence: CASSAPGQGYTGELFF.

V usage is TRBV19 and J usage is TRBJ2-7; TRBD1 or TRBD2 may be the D gene (5 bases each). Germline V CDR1 and CDR2: LNHDA, SQIVND (reference sequence). The V end lost 5 bases, the J end lost 4 bases, and 9 bases lay between the germline ends. The CDR3 is 12 amino acids. The CDR3 DNA follows: TGTGCCAGTAGTCCGGGGCGTTACGAGCAGTACTTC. Encoded protein: CASSPGRYEQYF.

The chain carries TRBV27 and TRBJ2-1; weak D call: TRBD1 (6 bases). The germline gives CDR1 MNHEY, CDR2 SMNVEV (reference sequence). The CDR3 length is 13 residues. Trimming left V 5 bases short and J 6 bases short, with 11 bases between. CDR3 in amino acids: CASSRGSVNEQFF. The CDR3 region has the DNA TGTGCCAGCAGTAGGGGGTCGGTCAATGAGCAGTTCTTC.

The chain joins TRBV28 to TRBJ1-1; no clear D. The CDR3 runs to 15 residues. The V end was cut by 3 bases, the J end by 0 bases, with 11 bases between. The germline V gene has CDR1 MDHEN and CDR2 SYDVKM. CDR3 loop: CASSFWAELNTEAFF. The CDR3 bases are TGTGCCAGCAGTTTTTGGGCAGAATTGAACACTGAAGCTTTCTTT.

The chain joins TRBV3-1 (or the pseudogene TRBV3-2) to TRBJ1-1, with D unresolved. The CDR3 contains 12 residues. The V and J ends lost 4 bases and 10 bases respectively, with 13 bases between them. Germline V gene lookup returns CDR1 LGHDT and CDR2 YNNKEL (reference sequence). This CDR3 is CASSPDQRSAFF. In nucleotides, the CDR3 is TGTGCCAGCAGCCCGGATCAGCGGTCAGCTTTCTTT.

The chain is built from TRBV10-2 and TRBJ2-6; tentative D call: TRBD2 (5 bases). V was cut by 2 bases and J by 4 bases, with 15 bases left in between. The CDR3 runs 17 residues. CDR1 is WSHSY, CDR2 SAAADI, per germline. The CDR3 DNA reads as TGCGCCAGCAGTGAGAGAGGAGGCCCTGGGGGGGCCAACGTCCTGACTTTC. Its translation: CASSERGGPGGANVLTF.